This is a list of T cell receptor beta chains from one sample in a study of blood T cell repertoires in COVID-19. Generated by immunoSEQ multiplex PCR, the TCRdb table keeps only in-frame clones and is missing some. The data hold some 100,000 clones, with just under 90% observed a single time. The sample taken for sequencing was peripheral blood. The receptors originated from a human donor in a cohort sampled during active COVID-19. Both conserved end residues are part of each CDR3. A D gene is named only where the DNA matches it firmly. Only part of the rows carry a size: once, few, many, or a class if the clone is expanded.

j_call,v_call,clone_size,d_call,cdr3_nt,cdr3_aa
TRBJ2-7,TRBV5-6,once,.,TGTGCCAGCAGCTTATTCGCGGGAAGCTCCTACGAGCAGTACTTC,CASSLFAGSSYEQYF
TRBJ1-1,TRBV5-4,.,TRBD1,TGTGCCAGCAGCCGGGGACAGGGGACTTTGAACACTGAAGCTTTCTTT,CASSRGQGTLNTEAFF
TRBJ2-5,TRBV4-1,.,TRBD1,TGCGCCAGCAGCACCCACGGGACAGGGATTGAGACCCAGTACTTC,CASSTHGTGIETQYF
TRBJ2-7,TRBV29-1,.,TRBD1,TGCAGCGTTGGGGCCACCGGGACAGACTTCTGGGGGCAGTACTTC,CSVGATGTDFWGQYF
TRBJ2-2,TRBV19,once,TRBD1,TGTGCCAGTAGTACCGGGACAGGGAACACCGGGGAGCTGTTTTTT,CASSTGTGNTGELFF
TRBJ2-2,TRBV27,.,TRBD2,TGTGCCAGCAGGGCCGGACTAGTAGGTTCCGGGGAGCTGTTTTTT,CASRAGLVGSGELFF
TRBJ2-2,TRBV28,once,TRBD2,TGTGCCAGCAGTTCAGGGGGACTAGCGGGAGCTGTCACCGGGGAGCTGTTTTTT,CASSSGGLAGAVTGELFF
TRBJ1-4,TRBV5-5,few,TRBD1,TGTGCCAGCAGCTTTAGTAGGGGGCGAACCACTAATGAAAAACTGTTTTTT,CASSFSRGRTTNEKLFF
TRBJ2-4,TRBV5-6,.,TRBD1,TGTGCCAGCAGCCTTATAACAGGGGACAAAAACATTCAGTACTTC,CASSLITGDKNIQYF
TRBJ2-4,TRBV2,.,TRBD1,TGTGCCAGCATAATGGGACAGATCCCCGCCGTAGCCAAAAACATTCAGTACTTC,CASIMGQIPAVAKNIQYF
TRBJ1-3,TRBV18,few,.,TGTGCCAGCTCACTCGGGGGAACTGGAAACACCATATATTTT,CASSLGGTGNTIYF
TRBJ2-7,TRBV4-1,.,.,TGCGCCAGCAGCCAAGATCCCCCAGGGAGGACCTACGAGCAGTACTTC,CASSQDPPGRTYEQYF
TRBJ2-1,TRBV7-2,.,.,TGTGCCAGCAGCTTGACCGGGACTGCTTACAATGAGCAGTTCTTC,CASSLTGTAYNEQFF
TRBJ1-5,TRBV5-1,.,.,TGCGCCAGCAGCCCTGGGGAGGGTGGGCAGCCCCAGCATTTT,CASSPGEGGQPQHF
TRBJ1-5,TRBV9,.,.,TGTGCCAGCAGCGTAGATGGGCTTCAGCCCCAGCATTTT,CASSVDGLQPQHF
TRBJ1-1,TRBV11-3,.,TRBD1,TGTGCCAGCAGCTACAGGGGGCGGACTGAAGCTTTCTTT,CASSYRGRTEAFF
TRBJ1-2,TRBV12-5,.,TRBD1,TGTGCTAGTGGTTCCAGGGGGGAGCGGGGCTACACCTTC,CASGSRGERGYTF
TRBJ2-5,TRBV9,.,TRBD1,TGTGCCAGCACATCGGGGGACAGGGGCTTACAAGAGACCCAGTACTTC,CASTSGDRGLQETQYF
TRBJ2-7,TRBV12-3/TRBV12-4,.,.,TGTGCCAGCAGTTTTCAGTCCTCCTACGAGCAGTACTTC,CASSFQSSYEQYF
TRBJ2-6,TRBV7-8,.,.,TGTGCCAGCAGCTTACGGTCCCCGGGACACTGGAACTCTGGGGCCAACGTCCTGACTTTC,CASSLRSPGHWNSGANVLTF
TRBJ2-7,TRBV7-2,.,.,TGTGCCAGCAGCCGCGACAGGTTTTCCCACGAGCAGTACTTC,CASSRDRFSHEQYF
TRBJ1-6,TRBV7-2,.,.,TGTGCCAGCAGCCTGGACAGTTATAATTCACCCCTCCACTTT,CASSLDSYNSPLHF
TRBJ2-7,TRBV5-1,.,.,TGCGCCAGCAGCTTGGAGGCCAGGGTGGACGAGCAGTACTTC,CASSLEARVDEQYF
TRBJ1-6,TRBV7-2,few,.,TGTGCCAGCAGCCCTTACATGATTCCCATTTCACCCCTCCACTTT,CASSPYMIPISPLHF
TRBJ1-5,TRBV5-6,.,.,TGTGCCAGCAGCTTCGGTACGCGCTTCAATCAGCCCCAGCATTTT,CASSFGTRFNQPQHF
TRBJ2-3,TRBV19,.,.,TGTGCCAGTAGTATTCGTGGAGGGGGGGAGTCAGATACGCAGTATTTT,CASSIRGGGESDTQYF
TRBJ2-4,TRBV6-2/TRBV6-3,.,TRBD1,TGTGCCAGCAGTTACGCGGGACAGGCAGTTATGAGAAACATTCAGTACTTC,CASSYAGQAVMRNIQYF
TRBJ1-3,TRBV5-1,.,TRBD1,TGCGCCAGCAGTCGAGGGGGCGTCCTAGGAAACACCATATATTTT,CASSRGGVLGNTIYF
TRBJ2-1,TRBV29-1,.,.,TGCAGCGTTGGAGGTTCAGGAGGGAACTCCTACAATGAGCAGTTCTTC,CSVGGSGGNSYNEQFF
TRBJ2-1,TRBV5-1,.,.,TGCGCCAGCAGCTTGCAGGCCCACTCCTACAATGAGCAGTTCTTC,CASSLQAHSYNEQFF
TRBJ2-3,TRBV7-6,once,TRBD1,TGTGCCAGCAGCCCTATCTCGGACAGGGTGCTAGATACGCAGTATTTT,CASSPISDRVLDTQYF
TRBJ1-2,TRBV12-3/TRBV12-4,.,TRBD1,TGTGCCAGCAGCCAGACAGGGTACTATGGCTACACCTTC,CASSQTGYYGYTF
TRBJ1-2,TRBV12-5,.,TRBD1,TGTGCTAGTGGTTTGCCCGGACAGGGGAATGGCTACACCTTC,CASGLPGQGNGYTF
TRBJ2-7,TRBV5-4,.,TRBD2,TGTGCCAGCAGCTACCGCCGACTAGCGGATTTACACGAGCAGTACTTC,CASSYRRLADLHEQYF
TRBJ2-2,TRBV4-1,.,.,TGCGCCAGCAGCCAAGACTTACGCGACAGGACGAACACCGGGGAGCTGTTTTTT,CASSQDLRDRTNTGELFF
TRBJ2-7,TRBV4-1,.,TRBD1,TGCGCCAGCAGCCAGGACAGGGTTCGCGAGCAGTACTTC,CASSQDRVREQYF
TRBJ2-3,TRBV6-5,.,TRBD1,TGTGCCAGCCTTGGACAGGGAACAGATACGCAGTATTTT,CASLGQGTDTQYF
TRBJ1-2,TRBV18,.,TRBD1,TGTGCCAGCTCACCACGGTCGGTACAGGGGGCGTGGGGCTACACCTTC,CASSPRSVQGAWGYTF
TRBJ2-1,TRBV4-1,once,TRBD2,TGCGCCAGCAGCCAAGAGGATATGGGACTAGCGGTGTACAATGAGCAGTTCTTC,CASSQEDMGLAVYNEQFF
TRBJ1-6,TRBV7-9,.,.,TGTGCCAGCAGCTTCGGCGGGGGCGGCTCCTATAATTCACCCCTCCACTTT,CASSFGGGGSYNSPLHF
TRBJ1-2,TRBV12-3/TRBV12-4,few,.,TGTGCCAGCAGTCCCTGGAGGGGAAGTGGCTACACCTTC,CASSPWRGSGYTF
TRBJ1-1,TRBV13,once,.,TGTGCCAGCAGCTTAGGGATAGGGGGGAACACTGAAGCTTTCTTT,CASSLGIGGNTEAFF
TRBJ1-4,TRBV9,.,TRBD1,TGTGCCAGCAGCGGAAGTGGACAGGGGAAACTGTTTTTT,CASSGSGQGKLFF
TRBJ2-1,TRBV7-2,few,TRBD2,TGTGCCAGCAGCTTCCGGACTAGCGGATACAATGAGCAGTTCTTC,CASSFRTSGYNEQFF
TRBJ2-7,TRBV7-3,once,.,TGTGCCAGCAGCTTAATCGGCAGGGGGGTCTACGAGCAGTACTTC,CASSLIGRGVYEQYF
TRBJ2-1,TRBV5-1,.,TRBD2,TGCGCCAGCAGCCCTAGGGGAGGGGAGGGTGAGCAGTTCTTC,CASSPRGGEGEQFF
TRBJ2-1,TRBV5-6,many,TRBD2,TGTGCCAGCAGCAAAGACCCGACTAGCCGCCTCTCCTACAATGAGCAGTTCTTC,CASSKDPTSRLSYNEQFF
TRBJ1-1,TRBV19,.,.,TGTGCCAGTAGGGGCCGTATCAGTGCTTTCTTT,CASRGRISAFF